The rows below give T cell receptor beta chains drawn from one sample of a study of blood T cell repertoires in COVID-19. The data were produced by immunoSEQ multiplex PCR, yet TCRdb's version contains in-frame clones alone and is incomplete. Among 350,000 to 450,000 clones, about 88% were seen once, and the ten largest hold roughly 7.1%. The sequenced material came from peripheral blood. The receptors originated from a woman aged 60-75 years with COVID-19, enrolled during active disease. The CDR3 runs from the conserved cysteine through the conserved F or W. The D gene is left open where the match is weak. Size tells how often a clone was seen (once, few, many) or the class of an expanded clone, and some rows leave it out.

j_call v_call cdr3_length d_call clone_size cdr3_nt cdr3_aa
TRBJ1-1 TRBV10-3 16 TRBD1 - TGTGCCATCAGTGCCAACTCCGGGACAGGAGGCACTGAAGCTTTCTTT CAISANSGTGGTEAFF
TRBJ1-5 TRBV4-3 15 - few TGCGCCAGCAGCCAAGATTATCCGTCCCAGCAGCCCCAGCATTTT CASSQDYPSQQPQHF
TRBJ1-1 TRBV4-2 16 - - TGTGCCAGCAGCCTAAATGACAGAGCGGGAAGCCCTGAAGCTTTCTTT CASSLNDRAGSPEAFF
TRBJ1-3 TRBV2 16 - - TGTGCCAGCAGTGAAGCGCTTCTCGGACAGGGAAACACCATATATTTT CASSEALLGQGNTIYF
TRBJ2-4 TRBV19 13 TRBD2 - TGTGCCAGTAGTATAGATCGGGGGGACATTCAGTACTTC CASSIDRGDIQYF
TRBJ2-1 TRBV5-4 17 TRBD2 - TGTGCCAGCAGCGGACTAGCGGGGGGCCTCTCCTACAATGAGCAGTTCTTC CASSGLAGGLSYNEQFF
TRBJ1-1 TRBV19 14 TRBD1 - TGTGCCAGTAAGAGGGGGCGTTTGGACACTGAAGCTTTCTTT CASKRGRLDTEAFF
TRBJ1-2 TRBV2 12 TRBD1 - TGTGCCAGCCTGGGACAGGGCTCTGGCTACACCTTC CASLGQGSGYTF
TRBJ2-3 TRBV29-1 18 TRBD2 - TGCAGCGTTGACCCTAGAGCGGGGGGGCGACGAAGCACAGATACGCAGTATTTT CSVDPRAGGRRSTDTQYF
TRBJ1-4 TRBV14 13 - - TGTGCCAGCAGCCTCTCAGGGCTGGAAAAACTGTTTTTT CASSLSGLEKLFF
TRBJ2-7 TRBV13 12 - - TGTGCCAGCAGCCCCTATATGGACGAGCAGTACTTC CASSPYMDEQYF
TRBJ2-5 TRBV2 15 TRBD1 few TGTGCCAGCAGTGAAGCCCCGGGACAGGGGGAGACCCAGTACTTC CASSEAPGQGETQYF
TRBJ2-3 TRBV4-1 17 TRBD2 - TGCGCCAGCAGCCAAGGTGTAGCGGGGGGGCCCCCAGATACGCAGTATTTT CASSQGVAGGPPDTQYF
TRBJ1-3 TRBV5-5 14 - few TGTGCCAGCAGCTTGTCGGGGGACGGAAACACCATATATTTT CASSLSGDGNTIYF
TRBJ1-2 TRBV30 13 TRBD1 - TGTGCCTGGAGTGTTCTCAGGGGGCTCGGCTACACCTTC CAWSVLRGLGYTF
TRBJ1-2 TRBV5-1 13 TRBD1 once TGCGCCAGCAGCTTGGGGCAGGGGGTCGGCTACACCTTC CASSLGQGVGYTF
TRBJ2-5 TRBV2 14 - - TGTGCCAGCAGTGAATGGGTAGCCGGGGAGACCCAGTACTTC CASSEWVAGETQYF
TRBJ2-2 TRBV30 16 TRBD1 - TGTGCCTGGAGTTATACCCGGACAGGGTTGTACGGGGAGCTGTTTTTT CAWSYTRTGLYGELFF
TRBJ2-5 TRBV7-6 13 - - TGTGCCAGCACCCACGGGGTGCGAGAGACCCAGTACTTC CASTHGVRETQYF
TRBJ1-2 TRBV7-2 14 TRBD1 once TGTGCCAGCAGCTTAGGGCAGGGGGGCTATGGCTACACCTTC CASSLGQGGYGYTF
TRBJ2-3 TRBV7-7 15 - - TGTGCCAGCAGCTTATCCGGACTTAGCACAGATACGCAGTATTTT CASSLSGLSTDTQYF
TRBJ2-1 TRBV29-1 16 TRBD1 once TGCAGCGTTGAAGGCCTGGTCGGGACAGTCTACAATGAGCAGTTCTTC CSVEGLVGTVYNEQFF
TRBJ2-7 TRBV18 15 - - TGTGCCAGCTCACCAGAGGTCGGGGGAAGAGGGGAGCAGTACTTC CASSPEVGGRGEQYF
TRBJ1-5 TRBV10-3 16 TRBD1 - TGTGCCATCAGTGAGGGGACAGGGAGGGGGAATCAGCCCCAGCATTTT CAISEGTGRGNQPQHF
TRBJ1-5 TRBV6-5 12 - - TGTGCCAGCAGTACGGGGTTTCAGCCCCAGCATTTT CASSTGFQPQHF
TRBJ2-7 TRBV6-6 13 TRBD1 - TGTGCCAGCAAAAGGACAGGGAGTAACGAGCAGTACTTC CASKRTGSNEQYF
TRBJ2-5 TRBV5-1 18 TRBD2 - TGCGCCAGCGCCACTGGACTAGCGGGGGGTCTTGGTGGGGAGACCCAGTACTTC CASATGLAGGLGGETQYF
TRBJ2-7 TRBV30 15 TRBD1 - TGTGCCTGGAGAATTTCCGGGACAGTCAACTACGAGCAGTACTTC CAWRISGTVNYEQYF
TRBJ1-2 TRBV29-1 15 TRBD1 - TGCAGCGTTGAAGCTGGGACAGGGCCAGAATCTGGCTACACCTTC CSVEAGTGPESGYTF
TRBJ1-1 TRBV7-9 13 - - TGTGCCAGCAGCTTAGTGCAGGTGGGTGAAGCTTTCTTT CASSLVQVGEAFF
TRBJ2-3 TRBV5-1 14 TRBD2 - TGCGCCAGCAGCTTGGGACTAGCCACAGATACGCAGTATTTT CASSLGLATDTQYF
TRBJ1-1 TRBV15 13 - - TGTGCCACCAGCCGCACAGGGAACACTGAAGCTTTCTTT CATSRTGNTEAFF
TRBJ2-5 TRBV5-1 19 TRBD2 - TGCGCCAGCAGCCCAGGACTAGCGGGGGGGCACGGTTATTCAGAGACCCAGTACTTC CASSPGLAGGHGYSETQYF
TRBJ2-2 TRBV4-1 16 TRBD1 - TGCGCCAGCAGCCAAGTTGGGCAGGGGGCTTTCGGGGAGCTGTTTTTT CASSQVGQGAFGELFF
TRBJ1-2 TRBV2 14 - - TGTGCCAGCAGTGATCAGGGAATCAACTATGGCTACACCTTC CASSDQGINYGYTF
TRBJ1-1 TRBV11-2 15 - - TGTGCCAGCAGCCACCTACAGGGAGTGCACACTGAAGCTTTCTTT CASSHLQGVHTEAFF
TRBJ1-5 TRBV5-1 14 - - TGCGCCAGCAGCCCCACAGGGATCGGGGAGCCCCAGCATTTT CASSPTGIGEPQHF
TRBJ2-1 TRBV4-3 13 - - TGCGCCAGCAGCCAAGCGGGGGAAAATGAGCAGTTCTTC CASSQAGENEQFF
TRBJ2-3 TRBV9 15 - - TGTGCCAGCAGCGCCCCTCGGGGTGGGGCAGATACGCAGTATTTT CASSAPRGGADTQYF
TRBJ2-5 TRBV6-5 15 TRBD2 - TGTGCCAGCAGACCCGGGACTAGCGGGAAAGAGACCCAGTACTTC CASRPGTSGKETQYF